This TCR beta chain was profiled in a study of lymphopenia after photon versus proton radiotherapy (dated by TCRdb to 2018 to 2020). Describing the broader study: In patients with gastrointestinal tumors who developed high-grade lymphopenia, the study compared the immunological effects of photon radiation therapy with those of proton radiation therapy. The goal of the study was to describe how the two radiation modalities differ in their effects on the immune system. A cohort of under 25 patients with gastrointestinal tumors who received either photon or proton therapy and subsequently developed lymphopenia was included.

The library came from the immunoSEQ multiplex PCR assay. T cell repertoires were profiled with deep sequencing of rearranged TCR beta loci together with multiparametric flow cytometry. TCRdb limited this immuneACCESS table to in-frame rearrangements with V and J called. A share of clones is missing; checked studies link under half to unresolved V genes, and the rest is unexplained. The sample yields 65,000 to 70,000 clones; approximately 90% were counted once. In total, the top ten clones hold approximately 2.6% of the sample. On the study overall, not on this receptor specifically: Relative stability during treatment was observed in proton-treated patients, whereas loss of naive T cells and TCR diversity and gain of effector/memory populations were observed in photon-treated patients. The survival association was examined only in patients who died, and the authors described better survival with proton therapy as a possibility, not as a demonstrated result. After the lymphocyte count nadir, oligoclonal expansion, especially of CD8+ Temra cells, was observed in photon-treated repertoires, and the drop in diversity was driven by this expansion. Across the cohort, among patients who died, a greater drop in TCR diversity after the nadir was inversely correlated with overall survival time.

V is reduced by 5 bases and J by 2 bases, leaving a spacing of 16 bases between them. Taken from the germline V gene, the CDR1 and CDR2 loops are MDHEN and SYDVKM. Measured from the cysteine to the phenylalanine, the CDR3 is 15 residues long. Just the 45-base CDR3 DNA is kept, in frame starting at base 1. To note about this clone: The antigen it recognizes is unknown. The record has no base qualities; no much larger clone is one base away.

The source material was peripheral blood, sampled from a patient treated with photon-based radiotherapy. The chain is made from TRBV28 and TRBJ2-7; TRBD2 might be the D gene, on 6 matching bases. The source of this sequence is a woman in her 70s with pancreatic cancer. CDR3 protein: CASSANSGAAYEQYF. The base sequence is TGTGCCAGCAGTGCGAATAGCGGAGCCGCCTACGAGCAGTACTTC.